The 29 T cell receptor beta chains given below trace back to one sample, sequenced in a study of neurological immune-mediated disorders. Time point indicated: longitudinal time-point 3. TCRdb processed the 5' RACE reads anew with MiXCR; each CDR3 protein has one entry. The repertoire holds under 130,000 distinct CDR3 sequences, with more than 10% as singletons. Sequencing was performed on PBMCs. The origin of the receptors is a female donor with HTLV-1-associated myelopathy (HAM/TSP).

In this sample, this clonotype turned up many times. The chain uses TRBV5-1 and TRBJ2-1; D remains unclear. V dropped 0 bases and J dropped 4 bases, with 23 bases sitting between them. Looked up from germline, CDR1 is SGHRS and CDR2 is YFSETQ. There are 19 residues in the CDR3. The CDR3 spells CASSLVLSRPSLNYNEQFF. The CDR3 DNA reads TGCGCCAGCAGCTTGGTTTTGAGCAGGCCTTCTCTTAATTACAATGAGCAGTTCTTC. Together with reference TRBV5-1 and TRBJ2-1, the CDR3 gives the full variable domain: KAGVTQTPRYLIKTRGQQVTLSCSPISGHRSVSWYQQTPGQGLQFLFEYFSETQRNKGNFPGRFSGRQFSNSRSEMNVSTLELGDSALYLCASSLVLSRPSLNYNEQFFGPGTRLTVL.

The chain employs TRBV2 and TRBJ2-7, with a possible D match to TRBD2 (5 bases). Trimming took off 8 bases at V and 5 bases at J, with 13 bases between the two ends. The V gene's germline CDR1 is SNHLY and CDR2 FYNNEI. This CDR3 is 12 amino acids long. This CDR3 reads CASGVERNEQYF. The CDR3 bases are TGTGCCAGCGGAGTGGAGCGGAACGAGCAGTACTTC.

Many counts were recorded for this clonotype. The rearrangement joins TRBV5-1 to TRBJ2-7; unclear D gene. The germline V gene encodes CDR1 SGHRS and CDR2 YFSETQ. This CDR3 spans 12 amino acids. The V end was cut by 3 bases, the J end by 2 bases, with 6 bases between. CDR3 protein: CASSSPTYEQYF. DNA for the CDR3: TGCGCCAGCAGCTCCCCTACCTACGAGCAGTACTTC.

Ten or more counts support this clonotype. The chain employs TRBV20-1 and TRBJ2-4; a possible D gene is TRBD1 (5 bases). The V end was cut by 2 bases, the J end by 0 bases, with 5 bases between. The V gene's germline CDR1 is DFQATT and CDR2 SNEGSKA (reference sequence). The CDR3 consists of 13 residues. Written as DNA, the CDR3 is TGCAGTGCTAGACAGGGAGCCAAAAACATTCAGTACTTC. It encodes CSARQGAKNIQYF.

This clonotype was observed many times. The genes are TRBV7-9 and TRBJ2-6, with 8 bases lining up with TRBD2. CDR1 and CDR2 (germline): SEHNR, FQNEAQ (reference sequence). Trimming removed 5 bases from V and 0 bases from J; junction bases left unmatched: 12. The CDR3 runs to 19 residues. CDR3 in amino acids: CASSLQRGGPFSGANVLTF. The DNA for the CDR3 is TGTGCCAGCAGCCTCCAACGCGGGGGGCCGTTCTCTGGGGCCAACGTCCTGACTTTC.

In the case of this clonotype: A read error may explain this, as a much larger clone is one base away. The CDR3 region is CASSYIAGGVDEQFF. The CDR3 bases are TGTGCCAGCAGTTACATAGCGGGGGGGGTTGATGAGCAGTTCTTC. J is TRBJ2-1 and V is TRBV6-6; 11 bases map to TRBD2. J gave up 8 bases and V 2 bases, and 5 bases lay outside the gene matches. The CDR3 extends over 15 amino acids. The germline V gene encodes CDR1 MNHNY and CDR2 SVGAGI (reference sequence).

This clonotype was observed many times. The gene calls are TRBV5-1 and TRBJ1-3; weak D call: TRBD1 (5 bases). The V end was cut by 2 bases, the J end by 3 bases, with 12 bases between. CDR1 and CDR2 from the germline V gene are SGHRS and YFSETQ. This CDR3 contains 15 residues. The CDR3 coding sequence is TGCGCCAGCAGCTTTACCGGGACGCTTGGAAACACCATATATTTT. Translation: CASSFTGTLGNTIYF.

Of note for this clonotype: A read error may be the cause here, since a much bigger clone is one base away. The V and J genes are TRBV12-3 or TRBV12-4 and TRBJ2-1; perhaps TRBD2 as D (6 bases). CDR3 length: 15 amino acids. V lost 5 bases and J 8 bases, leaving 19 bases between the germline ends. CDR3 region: CASSLRDFEGDEQFF. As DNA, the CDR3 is TGTGCCAGCAGTCTCAGGGACTTTGAGGGCGATGAGCAGTTCTTC.

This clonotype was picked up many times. The CDR3: CSAGRGDSFKNIQYF. The CDR3 coding sequence is TGCAGTGCTGGCCGGGGGGACAGCTTCAAAAACATTCAGTACTTC. This rearrangement joins TRBV20-1 to TRBJ2-4; D may match TRBD1 or TRBD2 (7 bases each). The CDR3 runs to 15 residues. V was shortened by 5 bases and J by 3 bases, with 17 bases between the two germline ends. CDR1 is DFQATT, CDR2 SNEGSKA, per germline (reference sequence).

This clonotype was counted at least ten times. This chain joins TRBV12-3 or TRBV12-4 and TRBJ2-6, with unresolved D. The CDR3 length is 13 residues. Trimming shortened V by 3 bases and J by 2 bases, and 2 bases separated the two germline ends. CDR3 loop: CASSFTGANVLTF. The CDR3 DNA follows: TGTGCCAGCAGTTTTACTGGGGCCAACGTCCTGACTTTC.

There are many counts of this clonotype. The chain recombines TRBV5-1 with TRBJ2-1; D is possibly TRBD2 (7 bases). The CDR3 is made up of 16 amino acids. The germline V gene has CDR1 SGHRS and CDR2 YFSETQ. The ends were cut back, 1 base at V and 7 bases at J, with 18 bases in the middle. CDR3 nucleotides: TGCGCCAGCAGCTTGTCAGGGGACTACCTCCGGAATGAGCAGTTCTTC. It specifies CASSLSGDYLRNEQFF.

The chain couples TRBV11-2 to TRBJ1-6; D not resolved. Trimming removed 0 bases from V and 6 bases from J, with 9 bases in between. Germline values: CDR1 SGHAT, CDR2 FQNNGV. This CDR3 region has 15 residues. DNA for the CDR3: TGTGCCAGCAGCTTAGATACGGGCAGTAATTCACCCCTCCACTTT. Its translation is CASSLDTGSNSPLHF.

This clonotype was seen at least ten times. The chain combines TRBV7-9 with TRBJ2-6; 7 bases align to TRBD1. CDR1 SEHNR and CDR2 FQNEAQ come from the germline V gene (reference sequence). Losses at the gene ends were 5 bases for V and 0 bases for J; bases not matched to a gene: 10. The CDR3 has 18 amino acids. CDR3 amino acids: CASSPNRGPGSGANVLTF. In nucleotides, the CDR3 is TGTGCCAGCAGCCCTAACAGGGGACCGGGCTCTGGGGCCAACGTCCTGACTTTC.

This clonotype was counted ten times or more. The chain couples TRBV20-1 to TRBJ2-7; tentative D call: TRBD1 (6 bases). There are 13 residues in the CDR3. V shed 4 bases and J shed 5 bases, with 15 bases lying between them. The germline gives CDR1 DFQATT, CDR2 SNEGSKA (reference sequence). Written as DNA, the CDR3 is TGCAGTGCTACCATCCCACAGGGCCACGAGCAGTACTTC. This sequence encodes CSATIPQGHEQYF.

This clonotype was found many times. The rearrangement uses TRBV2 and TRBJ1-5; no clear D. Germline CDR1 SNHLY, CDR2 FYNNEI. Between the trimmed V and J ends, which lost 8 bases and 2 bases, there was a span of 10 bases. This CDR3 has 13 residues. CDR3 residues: CASAEQGNQPQHF. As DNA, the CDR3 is TGTGCCAGCGCAGAGCAGGGCAATCAGCCCCAGCATTTT.

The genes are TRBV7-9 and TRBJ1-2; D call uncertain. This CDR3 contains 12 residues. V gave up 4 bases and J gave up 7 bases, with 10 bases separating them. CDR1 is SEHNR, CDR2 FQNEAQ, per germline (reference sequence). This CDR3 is CASSSEPTGYTF. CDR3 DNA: TGTGCCAGCAGCTCGGAACCCACTGGCTACACCTTC.

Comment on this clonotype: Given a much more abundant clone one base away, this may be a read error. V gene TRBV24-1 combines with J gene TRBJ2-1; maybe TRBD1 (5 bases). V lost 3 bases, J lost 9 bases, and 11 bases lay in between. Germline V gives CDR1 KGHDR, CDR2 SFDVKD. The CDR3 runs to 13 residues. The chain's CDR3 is CATSDIGRGEQFF. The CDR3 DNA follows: TGTGCCACCAGTGATATAGGAAGGGGTGAGCAGTTCTTC.

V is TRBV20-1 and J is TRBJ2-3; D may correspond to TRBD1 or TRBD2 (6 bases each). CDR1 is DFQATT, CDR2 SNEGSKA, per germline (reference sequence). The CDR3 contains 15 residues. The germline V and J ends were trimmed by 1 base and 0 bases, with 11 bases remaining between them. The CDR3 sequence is CSARVGGPSTDTQYF. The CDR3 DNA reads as TGCAGTGCTAGAGTGGGGGGCCCTAGCACAGATACGCAGTATTTT.

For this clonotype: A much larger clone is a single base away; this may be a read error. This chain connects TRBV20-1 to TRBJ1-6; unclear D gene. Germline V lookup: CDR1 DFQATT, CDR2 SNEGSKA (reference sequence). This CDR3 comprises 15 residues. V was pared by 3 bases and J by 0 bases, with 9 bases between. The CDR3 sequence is CSARRGYSYNSPLHF. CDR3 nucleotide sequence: TGCAGTGCTAGGAGAGGGTACTCCTATAATTCACCCCTCCACTTT.

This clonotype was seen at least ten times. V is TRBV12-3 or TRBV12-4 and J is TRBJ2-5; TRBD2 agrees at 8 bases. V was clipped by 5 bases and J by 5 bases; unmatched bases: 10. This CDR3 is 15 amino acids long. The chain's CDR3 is CASSPSGGKVETQYF. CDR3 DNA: TGTGCCAGCAGTCCCTCGGGGGGGAAAGTGGAGACCCAGTACTTC.

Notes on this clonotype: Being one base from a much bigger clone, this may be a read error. This chain's CDR3 is CAISLEPFPGTEAFF. Written as DNA, the CDR3 is TGCGCCATCAGCTTGGAACCCTTCCCGGGAACTGAAGCTTTCTTT. This sequence joins TRBV5-1 and TRBJ1-1; D is ambiguous. The CDR3 totals 15 residues. Looked up from germline, CDR1 is SGHRS and CDR2 is YFSETQ.

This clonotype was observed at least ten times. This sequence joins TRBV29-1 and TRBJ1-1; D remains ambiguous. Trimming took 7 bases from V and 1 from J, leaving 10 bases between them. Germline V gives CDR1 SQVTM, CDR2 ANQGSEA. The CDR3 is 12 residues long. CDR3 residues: CSARWGNTEAFF. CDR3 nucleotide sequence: TGCAGCGCACGGTGGGGGAACACTGAAGCTTTCTTT.

CDR3 nucleotides: TGCAGCGTTGGCATTCGGGGAAGTCACTATGGCTACACCTTC. It codes for CSVGIRGSHYGYTF. This chain joins TRBV29-1 and TRBJ1-2; no definite D call. Germline V gene lookup returns CDR1 SQVTM and CDR2 ANQGSEA. V was cut by 4 bases and J by 3 bases, with 15 bases left in between. This CDR3 has 14 residues.

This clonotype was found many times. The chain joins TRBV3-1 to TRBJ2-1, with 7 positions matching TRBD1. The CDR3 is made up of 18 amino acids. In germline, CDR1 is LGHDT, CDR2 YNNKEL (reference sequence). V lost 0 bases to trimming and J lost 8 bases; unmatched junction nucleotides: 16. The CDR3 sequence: CASSQDIWGTDSIDEQFF. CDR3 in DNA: TGTGCCAGCAGCCAAGACATTTGGGGGACAGACTCAATCGATGAGCAGTTCTTC.

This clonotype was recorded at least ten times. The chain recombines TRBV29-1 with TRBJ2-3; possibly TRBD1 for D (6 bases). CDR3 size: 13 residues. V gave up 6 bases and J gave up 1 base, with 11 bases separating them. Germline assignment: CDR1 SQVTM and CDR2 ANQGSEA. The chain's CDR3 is CSVYRDGTDTQYF. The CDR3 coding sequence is TGCAGCGTCTACAGGGACGGCACAGATACGCAGTATTTT.

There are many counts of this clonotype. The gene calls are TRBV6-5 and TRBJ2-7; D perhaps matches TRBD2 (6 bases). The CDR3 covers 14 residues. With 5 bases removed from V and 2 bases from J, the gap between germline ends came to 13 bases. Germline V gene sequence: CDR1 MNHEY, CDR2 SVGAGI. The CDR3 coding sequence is TGTGCCAGCAGTCGACCGGGACTCCCCTACGAGCAGTACTTC. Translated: CASSRPGLPYEQYF.

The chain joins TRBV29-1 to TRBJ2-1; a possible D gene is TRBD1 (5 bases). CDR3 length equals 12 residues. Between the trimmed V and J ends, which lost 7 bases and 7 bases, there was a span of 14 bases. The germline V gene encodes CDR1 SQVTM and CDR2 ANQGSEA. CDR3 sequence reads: CSDGDSFNEQFF. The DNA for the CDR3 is TGCAGCGACGGTGACAGCTTTAATGAGCAGTTCTTC.

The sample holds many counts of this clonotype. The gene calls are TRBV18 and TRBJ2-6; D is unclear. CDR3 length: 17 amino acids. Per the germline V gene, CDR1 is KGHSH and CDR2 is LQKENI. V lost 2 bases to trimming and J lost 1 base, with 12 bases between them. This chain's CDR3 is CASSPLNAQSGANVLTF. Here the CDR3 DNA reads TGTGCCAGCTCACCATTAAATGCCCAATCTGGGGCCAACGTCCTGACTTTC. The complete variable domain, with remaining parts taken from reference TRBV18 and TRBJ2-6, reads NAGVMQNPRHLVRRRGQEARLRCSPMKGHSHVYWYRQLPEEGLKFMVYLQKENIIDESGMPKERFSAEFPKEGPSILRIQQVVRGDSAAYFCASSPLNAQSGANVLTFGAGSRLTVL.

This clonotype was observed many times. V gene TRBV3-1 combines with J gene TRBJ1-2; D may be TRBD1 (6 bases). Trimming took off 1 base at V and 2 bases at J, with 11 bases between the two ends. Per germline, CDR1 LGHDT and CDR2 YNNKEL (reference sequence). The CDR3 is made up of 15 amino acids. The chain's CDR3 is CASSQVNQGNYGYTF. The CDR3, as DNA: TGTGCCAGCAGCCAAGTCAATCAGGGGAACTATGGCTACACCTTC.